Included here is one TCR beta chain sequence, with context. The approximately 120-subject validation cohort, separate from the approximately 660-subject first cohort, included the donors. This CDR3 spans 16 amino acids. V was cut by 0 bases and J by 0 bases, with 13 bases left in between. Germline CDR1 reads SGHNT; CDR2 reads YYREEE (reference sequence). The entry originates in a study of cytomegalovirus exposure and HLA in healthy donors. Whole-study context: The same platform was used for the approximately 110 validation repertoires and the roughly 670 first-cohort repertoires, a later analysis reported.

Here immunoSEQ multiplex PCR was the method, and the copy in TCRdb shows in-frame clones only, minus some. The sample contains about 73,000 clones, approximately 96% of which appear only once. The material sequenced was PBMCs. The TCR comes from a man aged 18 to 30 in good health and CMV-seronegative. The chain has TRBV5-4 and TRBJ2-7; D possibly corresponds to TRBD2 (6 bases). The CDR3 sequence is CASSLGGAGFSYEQYF. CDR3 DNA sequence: TGTGCCAGCAGCTTGGGAGGAGCGGGCTTCTCCTACGAGCAGTACTTC.